This T cell receptor (beta chain) was identified during a study of Graves' ophthalmopathy and Graves' hyperthyroidism. Background on the study: Cases classed as stable hyperthyroidism had no ophthalmopathy within 18 months of follow-up. General study points: Distinction of ophthalmopathy from stable hyperthyroidism by a 13-signature model reached roughly 88% sensitivity and roughly 78% specificity. The model's ophthalmopathy progression predictions had about 69% sensitivity and 72% to 80% specificity.

V was cut by 3 bases and J by 4 bases, with 10 bases left in between. Germline-derived CDR1 and CDR2 are SEHNR and FQNEAQ (reference sequence). The CDR3 loop spans 13 amino acids. In regard to this clonotype: Its antigen is unidentified.

RNA transcripts yielded amplified TCR beta CDR3 regions. First-round RT-PCR used HTBI primers; second-round multiplex PCR followed. Via MiXCR, TCRdb re-called the multiplex PCR reads, giving one row per CDR3 protein. This sample has about 1.1 million distinct CDR3 sequences, with about two fifths found just once. Diagnosis was based on clinical symptoms, serum thyroxine, TRAb, thyroid ultrasound and orbital computed tomography. The specimen sequenced was peripheral blood or thyroid tissue (not recorded which). The V gene is TRBV7-9, the J gene TRBJ2-7; D gene uncertain. The sequence derives from an adult man with Graves' hyperthyroidism. The CDR3 coding sequence is TGTGCCAGCAGCTTCGCTTATCGGTACGAGCAGTACTTC. Amino acid sequence: CASSFAYRYEQYF.